This TCR beta chain originates from a study of shared clonotypes between healthy human individuals. On the study more broadly: A donor's plate count was three for CD4 naive and three for CD4 memory; CD8 naive had two and CD8 memory one.

Caucasian adults residing in Nashville, Tennessee made up all the donors. A remark on this clone: Its cognate antigen is unknown.

Authors' data handling: Filtering differed because ImmunoSEQ produced junction-only sequences that carried no quality scores. Clones were read by immunoSEQ multiplex PCR, and TCRdb kept only the in-frame ones, dropping some. V, J and clone size derive from that table, while D and trimming were established from the DNA sequence. The table lists about 690,000 clones, about 90% of them singletons. Study observations and caveats: Sequencing depth was expected to influence donor clonotype sharing.

The receptor was isolated from a man aged 18 to 30 in good health. Some clones in this sample may be carry-over from other donors' samples. Sequenced material: memory CD8+ T cells from PBMCs. Subset in this sample: CD45RO+ cells pooled with CCR7-negative TemRA cells.

The chain's CDR3 is CASSLADFNTGELFF. The CDR3 bases are TGTGCCAGCAGCTTAGCGGACTTTAACACCGGGGAGCTGTTTTTT. The V gene is TRBV11-3, the J gene TRBJ2-2; D perhaps matches TRBD2 (5 bases). Germline V gene sequence: CDR1 SGHNT, CDR2 YENEEA. CDR3 size: 15 residues. V shed 1 base and J shed 2 bases, with 8 bases lying between them.